What follows describes a single T cell receptor beta chain. The CDR3 is 15 residues long. CDR1 is SGHDT and CDR2 is YYEEEE in the germline V gene. V gave up 5 bases and J gave up 5 bases; unmatched junction bases: 12. Libraries were prepared by immunoSEQ multiplex PCR; TCRdb keeps only in-frame clonotypes and omits some of them. The profile shows under 250,000 clones, approximately 82% of them singletons. The sample comes from a study of blood T cell repertoires in COVID-19. On the study more broadly: PBMCs, B-cell-depleted T cells, or T cells were the source of the cDNA or gDNA that made up the material.

The sample consisted of peripheral blood. The clonotype was recovered from an elderly woman with acute or convalescent COVID-19. V usage is TRBV5-6 and J usage is TRBJ2-5, with 7 bases lining up with TRBD1. CDR3 DNA sequence: TGTGCCAGCAGTTTTCGGGACAGTCTTTTGGAGACCCAGTACTTC. Its translation is CASSFRDSLLETQYF.